This T cell receptor (beta chain) emerged from a study of T-cell reconstitution after alpha-beta-depleted transplantation in children. Germline CDR1 SGHTA, CDR2 FQGNSA. This CDR3 contains 15 residues. The V and J ends lost 1 base and 4 bases, in that order; junction bases with no gene match: 4. This clonotype was seen a few times. Unique molecular identifiers were incorporated during preparation of the TCRbeta library. TCRdb called the PCR reads again in MiXCR, with one record for every CDR3 protein. In the table there are some 220,000 distinct CDR3 sequences, around 9.5% of which are singletons. This sample comprised PBMCs from the stem cell graft donor, obtained from the stem cell graft. This receptor was taken from a human donor who donated a stem cell graft to a child with acute lymphoblastic leukemia. The chain uses TRBV7-2 and TRBJ1-5; 7 nucleotides match TRBD1. The CDR3 region has the DNA TGTGCCAGCAGCTTAGGGGCAGGGGGTAATCAGCCCCAGCATTTT. Protein sequence: CASSLGAGGNQPQHF.